This entry lists 18 T cell receptor beta chains sequenced from one sample in a study of blood T cell repertoires in COVID-19. Data came from immunoSEQ multiplex PCR; TCRdb stores just in-frame clones and leaves some out. The profile shows 55,000 to 75,000 clones, about 70% of them singletons. The source material was peripheral blood. These TCRs come from a man between 60 and 75 years old with acute or convalescent COVID-19.

V usage is TRBV6-5 and J usage is TRBJ1-4; TRBD1 matches 9 bases. This CDR3 is built from 13 residues. Germline lookup yields CDR1 MNHEY and CDR2 SVGAGI. V lost 6 bases to trimming and J lost 6 bases; unmatched junction nucleotides: 2. Here the CDR3 reads CASRGQGYEKLFF. CDR3 nucleotide sequence: TGTGCCAGCAGGGGACAGGGTTATGAAAAACTGTTTTTT.

The chain has TRBV18 and TRBJ1-2; 9 bases fit TRBD1. The CDR3 runs 16 residues. With V trimmed by 3 bases and J by 6 bases, 11 bases remained unmatched. Looked up from germline, CDR1 is KGHSH and CDR2 is LQKENI. This CDR3 reads CASSPSDNRGRNGYTF. The CDR3 coding sequence is TGTGCCAGCTCACCTTCGGATAACAGGGGGCGAAATGGCTACACCTTC.

V is TRBV7-9 and J is TRBJ1-2, with unresolved D. This CDR3 has 14 amino acids. Germline CDR1 and CDR2: SEHNR and FQNEAQ (reference sequence). V lost 7 bases and J 4 bases, leaving 16 bases between the germline ends. The chain's CDR3 is CASTTVTDSYGYTF. The CDR3 region has the DNA TGTGCCAGCACCACGGTGACGGACTCCTATGGCTACACCTTC. The variable domain in full, with the rest retrieved from reference TRBV7-9 and TRBJ1-2, is DTGVSQNPRHKITKRGQNVTFRCDPISEHNRLYWYRQTLGQGPEFLTYFQNEAQLEKSRLLSDRFSAERPKGSFSTLEIQRTEQGDSAMYLCASTTVTDSYGYTFGSGTRLTVV.

The rearrangement links TRBV6-5 to TRBJ2-6; no clear D. CDR1 and CDR2 (germline): MNHEY, SVGAGI. The CDR3 length is 15 residues. Trimming pared 2 bases from V and 0 bases from J, leaving 5 bases between. The CDR3 bases are TGTGCCAGCAGTTACCTCCGCTCTGGGGCCAACGTCCTGACTTTC. This sequence encodes CASSYLRSGANVLTF.

The chain uses TRBV19 and TRBJ2-7, with 10 bases fitting TRBD2. Germline loops: CDR1 LNHDA, CDR2 SQIVND (reference sequence). V lost 3 bases to trimming and J lost 6 bases; unmatched junction nucleotides: 8. This CDR3 has 15 residues. The CDR3 reads CASSIASGRDSEQYF. The CDR3 coding sequence is TGTGCCAGTAGTATCGCCAGCGGGAGGGACTCCGAGCAGTACTTC.

This clone has a count of ten or more. The chain combines TRBV19 with TRBJ2-3; 11 positions agree with TRBD1. There are 15 residues in the CDR3. J gave up 5 bases and V 5 bases, and 6 bases lay outside the gene matches. Germline assignment: CDR1 LNHDA and CDR2 SQIVND (reference sequence). The CDR3 loop is CASSAGTGGIDTQYF. CDR3 nucleotide sequence: TGTGCCAGTAGTGCCGGGACAGGGGGAATAGATACGCAGTATTTT.

The V call is TRBV7-2, the J call TRBJ2-3; 8 bases are a match to TRBD2. CDR1 is SGHTA and CDR2 is FQGNSA in the germline V gene. V lost 5 bases and J lost 2; bases outside the gene matches: 9. The CDR3 loop spans 16 amino acids. The CDR3 loop is CASSPRSGGFTDTQYF. In nucleotides, the CDR3 is TGTGCCAGCAGCCCCCGGAGCGGGGGATTCACAGATACGCAGTATTTT.

The chain has TRBV3-1 (or the pseudogene TRBV3-2) and TRBJ2-6; D unresolved. From germline, CDR1 is LGHDT and CDR2 YNNKEL (reference sequence). Trimming stripped 0 bases from V and 1 base from J, with 4 bases between. The CDR3 has 15 residues. The CDR3 DNA sequence: TGTGCCAGCAGCCAAGATTCATCTGGGGCCAACGTCCTGACTTTC. Amino acids: CASSQDSSGANVLTF.

The V call is TRBV18, the J call TRBJ1-4; D not resolved. Germline V gives CDR1 KGHSH, CDR2 LQKENI. Trimming removed 4 bases from V and 0 bases from J, with 12 bases in between. The CDR3 sequence is 16 residues long. The CDR3 here is CASSQFSGATNEKLFF. The CDR3 DNA reads as TGTGCCAGCTCACAATTCAGTGGTGCAACTAATGAAAAACTGTTTTTT.

CDR3 residues: CASGLSSYNEQFF. In DNA, the CDR3 is TGTGCTAGTGGGCTGAGCTCCTACAATGAGCAGTTCTTC. This sequence joins TRBV12-5 and TRBJ2-1; D remains ambiguous. The CDR3 runs to 13 residues. V lost 6 bases to trimming and J lost 0 bases, with 6 bases between them. Per the germline V gene, CDR1 is LGHNT and CDR2 is FRNRAP.

J is TRBJ2-7 and V is TRBV5-4; 7 nucleotides match TRBD1. With V trimmed by 2 bases and J by 6 bases, 17 bases remained unmatched. The germline gives CDR1 SGHNT, CDR2 YYREEE (reference sequence). This CDR3 spans 17 amino acids. The CDR3 bases are TGTGCCAGCAGCTTCCCGACACAGGGGTACCTTCGGTCCGAGCAGTACGTC. Translating it yields CASSFPTQGYLRSEQYV.

V is TRBV4-2 and J is TRBJ2-3; TRBD2 agrees at 13 bases. J lost 5 bases, V lost 1 base, and 6 bases had no gene match. Looked up from germline, CDR1 is LGHNA and CDR2 is YNFKEQ. The CDR3 spans 17 residues. The CDR3 sequence is CASSQGTSGRTGDTQYF. The CDR3 DNA sequence: TGTGCCAGCAGCCAAGGGACTAGCGGGAGAACAGGAGATACGCAGTATTTT.

This rearrangement joins TRBV10-3 to TRBJ2-1; 8 bases line up with TRBD1. Germline V gene sequence: CDR1 ENHRY, CDR2 SYGVKD. This CDR3 has 17 amino acids. The junction had 12 bases not matched to a gene; V was cut back by 4 bases and J by 4 bases. The CDR3 is CAISGASGTGEYNEQFF. The CDR3 nucleotides read TGTGCCATCAGTGGGGCCTCCGGGACAGGAGAGTACAATGAGCAGTTCTTC.

This sequence joins TRBV5-1 and TRBJ2-3, with TRBD2 matching 8 bases. Trimming at V came to 4 bases and at J to 2 bases, leaving 6 bases not matched to a gene. From germline, CDR1 is SGHRS and CDR2 YFSETQ. There are 15 residues in the CDR3. The CDR3 protein is CASSPLAENTDTQYF. DNA for the CDR3: TGCGCCAGCAGCCCACTAGCGGAGAACACAGATACGCAGTATTTT.

The CDR3: CASSPGQGQETQYF. The CDR3 DNA reads TGTGCCAGCAGCCCTGGACAGGGCCAAGAGACCCAGTACTTC. The chain couples TRBV5-4 to TRBJ2-5, with 8 bases matching TRBD1. The V and J ends lost 4 bases and 1 base, in that order; junction bases with no gene match: 3. Germline V CDR1 and CDR2: SGHNT, YYREEE (reference sequence). The CDR3 sequence is 14 residues long.

This clone occurred once. The chain joins TRBV6-2 or TRBV6-3 to TRBJ2-7, with 11 bases fitting TRBD2. This CDR3 region has 16 residues. The V gene end was trimmed by 6 bases and the J gene end by 3 bases; junction bases not matched to a gene: 10. CDR1 MNHEY and CDR2 SVGEGT come from the germline V gene. As DNA, the CDR3 is TGTGCCAGCAGCCCCATTTCGGGACTAGCGGTCTACGAGCAGTACTTC. Translation: CASSPISGLAVYEQYF.

This chain uses TRBV14 with TRBJ2-1; 9 nucleotides line up with TRBD2. The CDR3 contains 15 residues. J lost 8 bases, V lost 3 bases, and 8 bases had no gene match. Germline lookup yields CDR1 SGHDN and CDR2 FVKESK. The DNA for the CDR3 is TGTGCCAGCAGCCACACACAGGGCGGGGGGGATGAGCAGTTCTTC. Protein: CASSHTQGGGDEQFF. Full variable domain (outside the CDR3, taken from reference TRBV14 and TRBJ2-1): EAGVTQFPSHSVIEKGQTVTLRCDPISGHDNLYWYRRVMGKEIKFLLHFVKESKQDESGMPNNRFLAERTGGTYSTLKVQPAELEDSGVYFCASSHTQGGGDEQFFGPGTRLTVL.

This sequence joins TRBV28 and TRBJ1-2; 9 bases are shared with TRBD1. In germline, CDR1 is MDHEN, CDR2 SYDVKM. The V gene end was trimmed by 5 bases and the J gene end by 4 bases; junction bases not matched to a gene: 11. The CDR3 consists of 16 residues. The CDR3 nucleotides read TGTGCCAGCAGTCTACCACAGGGGGCGGAGGGCTATGGCTACACCTTC. Amino acid sequence: CASSLPQGAEGYGYTF.